This T cell receptor (beta chain) is drawn from a study of cytomegalovirus exposure and HLA in healthy donors. Findings and caveats of the study: Links to common viral pathogens appeared, in a later analysis, for several of the most significant clusters. Later analysis identified a missense DCLRE1C variant that was linked to TCR beta V- and J-gene trimming. The authors enumerated 150 to 200 TCR beta chains as linked to cytomegalovirus.

Germline CDR1 SGHAT, CDR2 FQNNGV. Trimming removed 2 bases at V and 3 bases at J, with 11 bases between. The CDR3 spans 15 residues. On this clone itself: Its specificity is not known.

Both 60 Vbeta primers and 13 Jbeta primers went into the PCR. Generated by immunoSEQ multiplex PCR, the TCRdb table keeps only in-frame clones and is missing some. The sample includes about 150,000 clones. This chain connects TRBV11-2 to TRBJ1-5; D not resolved. The sequenced material came from PBMCs. The sequence derives from a man aged 25 to 40 in good health and CMV-seronegative. The CDR3 sequence: CASSLLSGTNQPQHF. The DNA for the CDR3 is TGTGCCAGCAGCTTACTCTCAGGAACCAATCAGCCCCAGCATTTT.